Reported below is one T cell receptor beta chain. Its antigen is as yet unknown. CDR1 and CDR2 (germline): MNHEY, SVGAGI. The CDR3 sequence is 15 residues long. Trimming removed 0 bases at V and 3 bases at J, with 11 bases between. This sample was taken from a study of cytomegalovirus exposure and HLA in healthy donors. Background on the study: Inside one of the first data releases sat 75 million to 100 million unique TCRs taken from HLA-typed donors. Points from the study as a whole: It was taken for granted in presence/absence analyses that sequencing depth across donors was roughly uniform. Most subjects' HLA-A and HLA-B alleles were reportedly predicted from TCR beta sequences.

Primers included in the PCR were 60 Vbeta and 13 Jbeta primers. The method was immunoSEQ multiplex PCR; TCRdb's version includes in-frame clones alone and lacks a portion of them. The sample's table shows about 140,000 clones. V is TRBV6-5 and J is TRBJ1-1; tentative D call: TRBD1 (6 bases). The clonotype was recovered from a man aged 40-49 years in good health and CMV-seronegative. The sequenced sample consisted of PBMCs. The CDR3 loop is CASSYSNAGDTEAFF. In nucleotides, the CDR3 is TGTGCCAGCAGTTACTCGAACGCAGGGGACACTGAAGCTTTCTTT.